Listed here is a single T cell receptor (beta chain). Its antigen is undetermined. This record belongs to a study of CD8+CD57+ T cells in acquired aplastic anemia. The germline CDR1 and CDR2 sequences are SGHRS and YFSETQ. This CDR3 is 15 amino acids long. V lost 0 bases and J lost 3, with 10 bases in between. Investigators profiled TCR beta VDJ and CDR3 from genomic DNA template. Via MiXCR, TCRdb re-called the reads, giving one row per CDR3 protein. The repertoire consists of over 150,000 distinct CDR3 sequences, with less than 60% occurring once and the leading ten covering more than 10%. The study, taken as a whole, reports: CD8+ Simpson's diversity did not differ significantly between patients and controls. Overlap between patients and controls comprised twenty-nine CD8+ CDR3 sequences.

CD8+CD57+ cell expansion, shown by flow cytometry, had occurred in the patients selected for sequencing. Among the patients, all had severe acquired aplastic anemia. The sample comprised sorted CD4+, CD8+, or CD8+CD57+ T cells (not recorded which) from PBMCs. The chain recombines TRBV5-1 with TRBJ1-5, with TRBD1 as a possible D gene (6 bases). This receptor was taken from a human donor with aplastic anemia. The DNA of the CDR3 is TGCGCCAGCAGCTTGGGCAGGGGCACCAATCAGCCCCAGCATTTT. Amino acids: CASSLGRGTNQPQHF.